This entry concerns a single T cell receptor beta chain. These data originate in a study of blood T cell repertoires in COVID-19. Across the whole study: The analysed material was cDNA or gDNA that came from T cells, B-cell-depleted T cells, or PBMCs.

With 3 bases clipped from V and 7 bases from J, the junction kept 4 bases outside the gene matches. The length of the CDR3 is 13 residues. From germline, CDR1 is SGHNT and CDR2 YYREEE (reference sequence). Exposed participants came across a COVID-19 case within 2 weeks before study entry. Using immunoSEQ multiplex PCR, the repertoire was profiled, and TCRdb retains in-frame clones only, with some absent. Found here are 200,000 to 250,000 clones, 80% to 90% of them singletons; the top ten hold under 4.5%. The J gene is TRBJ2-1, the V gene TRBV5-4; 7 bases are a match to TRBD2. Input material: PBMCs or T cells enriched from blood (not recorded which). This clonotype was obtained from a young woman who had been exposed to COVID-19. The CDR3 sequence: CASSYQGGNEQFF. The CDR3 region has the DNA TGTGCCAGCAGCTATCAGGGAGGGAATGAGCAGTTCTTC. Drawing the rest from reference TRBV5-4 and TRBJ2-1, the complete variable domain is ETGVTQSPTHLIKTRGQQVTLRCSSQSGHNTVSWYQQALGQGPQFIFQYYREEENGRGNFPPRFSGLQFPNYSSELNVNALELDDSALYLCASSYQGGNEQFFGPGTRLTVL.